A selection of T cell receptor beta chains follows, all from one sample in a study of OX40 agonist ivuxolimab in advanced cancers. The protocol was immunoSEQ multiplex PCR, while the TCRdb copy is restricted to in-frame clones and leaves out a portion. The table lists 90,000 to 100,000 clones, about 80% of them singletons. This specimen was CD4+ or CD8+ T cells sorted from blood, taken in a trial of the OX40 agonist ivuxolimab. These receptors were taken from an adult with an advanced solid tumor such as melanoma, head and neck, liver or kidney cancer. The CDR3 runs from the conserved cysteine through the conserved F or W.

J gene: TRBJ2-7; V gene: TRBV15; CDR3 protein: CATSRGGGWEQYF
J gene: TRBJ2-7; V gene: TRBV18; CDR3 protein: CASSPRDSSYEQYF
J gene: TRBJ2-7; V gene: TRBV6-5; CDR3 protein: CASSYEGRPYEQYF
J gene: TRBJ2-7; V gene: TRBV7-3; CDR3 protein: CASSLTLIGGSSYEQYF
J gene: TRBJ1-2; V gene: TRBV28; CDR3 protein: CASSLFTRVGGYGYTF
J gene: TRBJ2-1; V gene: TRBV6-5; CDR3 protein: CASRQPGGGHNEQFF
J gene: TRBJ2-1; V gene: TRBV19; CDR3 protein: CASSIRGAFNEQFF
J gene: TRBJ1-6; V gene: TRBV13; CDR3 protein: CASSTPGPGGDSPLHF
J gene: TRBJ1-4; V gene: TRBV28; CDR3 protein: CASNSAGSKLFF
J gene: TRBJ2-3; V gene: TRBV4-2; CDR3 protein: CASSQGSSTDTQYF
J gene: TRBJ1-2; V gene: TRBV6-6; CDR3 protein: CASSPGQGVVYGYTF
J gene: TRBJ2-3; V gene: TRBV27; CDR3 protein: CASSPGWDTQYF
J gene: TRBJ1-6; V gene: TRBV7-9; CDR3 protein: CASSLEGNSPLHF
J gene: TRBJ2-7; V gene: TRBV19; CDR3 protein: CASSHGGGGQYF
J gene: TRBJ2-1; V gene: TRBV9; CDR3 protein: CASSPMGQRVYNEQFF
J gene: TRBJ2-7; V gene: TRBV5-1; CDR3 protein: CASSLGGGRYEQYF
J gene: TRBJ2-1; V gene: TRBV5-4; CDR3 protein: CASSLPGGPLHEQFF
J gene: TRBJ2-6; V gene: TRBV5-6; CDR3 protein: CASSLLRAGANVLTF
J gene: TRBJ1-2; V gene: TRBV18; CDR3 protein: CASSPRDRSQTF
J gene: TRBJ1-2; V gene: TRBV29-1; CDR3 protein: CSVSGTEDRGYTF
J gene: TRBJ2-7; V gene: TRBV6-1; CDR3 protein: CASSQDLGTYEQYF
J gene: TRBJ1-4; V gene: TRBV28; CDR3 protein: CASSLYSRGKLFF
J gene: TRBJ2-5; V gene: TRBV20-1; CDR3 protein: CSARKGETQYF
J gene: TRBJ2-1; V gene: TRBV7-2; CDR3 protein: CASSLAGSGAYNEQFF
J gene: TRBJ1-1; V gene: TRBV29-1; CDR3 protein: CSVTMAGGNTEAFF
J gene: TRBJ1-1; V gene: TRBV10-3; CDR3 protein: CAISPQPLTEAFF
J gene: TRBJ2-2; V gene: TRBV18; CDR3 protein: CASSPSLGTGTGGLAGVTGELFF
J gene: TRBJ2-7; V gene: TRBV29-1; CDR3 protein: CSVVGLAGTEQYF
J gene: TRBJ2-7; V gene: TRBV11-2; CDR3 protein: CASSGRTSGGKGDEQYF
J gene: TRBJ1-6; V gene: TRBV4-2; CDR3 protein: CASSQEGGARGSPLHF
J gene: TRBJ1-2; V gene: TRBV19; CDR3 protein: CASSISGQGIFYGYTF
J gene: TRBJ1-1; V gene: TRBV6-6; CDR3 protein: CASSPTPTGLNTEAFF
J gene: TRBJ2-5; V gene: TRBV5-1; CDR3 protein: CASSRGDRDYETQYF
J gene: TRBJ2-4; V gene: TRBV20-1; CDR3 protein: CSASTGRIQYF
J gene: TRBJ1-1; V gene: TRBV18; CDR3 protein: CASSPPGRVQNTEAFF
J gene: TRBJ2-3; V gene: TRBV7-6; CDR3 protein: CASSLAVTDTQYF
J gene: TRBJ1-4; V gene: TRBV7-9; CDR3 protein: CASSLAFQFNEKLFF
J gene: TRBJ1-1; V gene: TRBV6-5; CDR3 protein: CASRIQGSPNTEAFF
J gene: TRBJ2-2; V gene: TRBV19; CDR3 protein: CASSSTGGIGGELFF
J gene: TRBJ2-5; V gene: TRBV9; CDR3 protein: CATYGGTVQETQYF
J gene: TRBJ2-6; V gene: TRBV15; CDR3 protein: CATSRDGVARSGANVLTF
J gene: TRBJ1-6; V gene: TRBV4-3; CDR3 protein: CASSRSGSSYNSPLHF
J gene: TRBJ1-1; V gene: TRBV18; CDR3 protein: CASSLERGGTEAFF
J gene: TRBJ1-3; V gene: TRBV6-5; CDR3 protein: CASTPVAKAGNTIYF
J gene: TRBJ2-5; V gene: TRBV19; CDR3 protein: CASGIRLQETQYF
J gene: TRBJ2-6; V gene: TRBV6-6; CDR3 protein: CASSGVSGANVLTF